This TCR beta chain was obtained from a study of beta chain features in type 1 diabetes. About the study: Over 85,000,000 sorted cells were examined across all samples.

CDR1 is SGDLS and CDR2 is YYNGEE in the germline V gene. Germline trimming cut 0 bases from V and 7 bases from J; bases unmatched to any gene: 6. The CDR3 is made up of 15 amino acids. Study results and caveats: The study found moderately but significantly shorter TCRB CDR3s in all four CD4+ subsets of Type 1 diabetes patients.

The investigators reverse transcribed all of the isolated RNA, so they sequenced expressed TCRB transcripts. The table came from immunoSEQ multiplex PCR; TCRdb's copy has only in-frame clones and leaves some out. The table shows fewer than 500,000 clones, with approximately 15% occurring only once. Each population that was sorted was more than 95% pure. On this clone: Its specificity is unknown.

This chain joins TRBV9 and TRBJ2-2, with 7 bases that match TRBD2. The sequencing input was naive CD4+ T cells from blood. This clonotype originated in a man aged 30 to 39 in good health. The CDR3 loop is CASSVGVSGYGELFF. The CDR3 DNA is TGTGCCAGCAGCGTAGGGGTTAGCGGGTACGGGGAGCTGTTTTTT. Drawing the rest from reference TRBV9 and TRBJ2-2, the complete variable domain is DSGVTQTPKHLITATGQRVTLRCSPRSGDLSVYWYQQSLDQGLQFLIQYYNGEERAKGNILERFSAQQFPDLHSELNLSSLELGDSALYFCASSVGVSGYGELFFGEGSRLTVL.